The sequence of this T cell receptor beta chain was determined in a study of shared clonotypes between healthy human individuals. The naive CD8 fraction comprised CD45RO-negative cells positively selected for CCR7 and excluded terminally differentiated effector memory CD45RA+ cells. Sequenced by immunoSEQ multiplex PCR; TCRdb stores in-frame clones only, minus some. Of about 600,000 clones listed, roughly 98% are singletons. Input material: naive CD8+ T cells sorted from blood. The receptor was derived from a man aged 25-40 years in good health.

CDR3 nucleotides: TGTGCCAGCAGGACGGGGGAGGCCGACATATATTTT. It is translated as CASRTGEADIYF. The chain is built from TRBV6-5 and TRBJ1-3; the D gene is possibly TRBD1 (5 bases). CDR1 and CDR2 from the germline V gene are MNHEY and SVGAGI. V dropped 6 bases and J dropped 12 bases, with 15 bases sitting between them. The CDR3 is 12 amino acids.